Below are 10 T cell receptor beta chains sequenced from a single sample in a study of blood T cell repertoires in COVID-19. TCRdb's table, derived via immunoSEQ multiplex PCR, lists solely in-frame clones and lacks some. The sample lists about 41,000 clones; 70% to 90% were seen once. The sequenced sample consisted of peripheral blood. These receptor sequences come from a man aged 55-75 years with acute or convalescent COVID-19.

J is TRBJ1-5 and V is TRBV19, with 8 positions matching TRBD1. This CDR3 has 15 residues. Germline-derived CDR1 and CDR2 are LNHDA and SQIVND (reference sequence). J lost 5 bases, V lost 1 base, and 4 bases had no gene match. The CDR3: CASSIGTGIYQPQHF. As DNA, the CDR3 is TGTGCCAGTAGTATAGGGACAGGGATATATCAGCCCCAGCATTTT.

The chain carries TRBV24-1 and TRBJ1-2; 8 nucleotides agree with TRBD1. There are 15 residues in the CDR3. V lost 4 bases to trimming and J lost 8 bases; unmatched junction nucleotides: 11. Germline assignment: CDR1 KGHDR and CDR2 SFDVKD. The CDR3 spells CATSELTGGAEGYTF. The CDR3 nucleotides read TGTGCCACCAGTGAACTTACAGGGGGTGCGGAGGGCTACACCTTC.

This rearrangement joins TRBV15 to TRBJ2-6; 7 nucleotides align to TRBD1. Trimming took 0 bases from V and 0 from J; bases not matched to a gene: 11. The germline gives CDR1 LNHNV, CDR2 YYDKDF (reference sequence). The length of the CDR3 is 20 residues. The CDR3, as DNA: TGTGCCACCAGCAGAGATTTCGTGACAGGGTCTTACTCTGGGGCCAACGTCCTGACTTTC. The encoded protein is CATSRDFVTGSYSGANVLTF.

In this sample, this clone turned up a few times. The rearrangement links TRBV5-6 to TRBJ1-2; TRBD1 matches 8 bases. This CDR3 comprises 16 residues. Germline-derived CDR1 and CDR2 are SGHDT and YYEEEE. Trimming cost V 4 bases and J 5 bases; bases outside gene matches: 13. The CDR3 here is CASSHGQGQMGYGYTF. CDR3 bases: TGTGCCAGCAGCCACGGACAGGGTCAAATGGGGTATGGCTACACCTTC. Full variable domain (outside the CDR3, taken from reference TRBV5-6 and TRBJ1-2): DAGVTQSPTHLIKTRGQQVTLRCSPKSGHDTVSWYQQALGQGPQFIFQYYEEEERQRGNFPDRFSGHQFPNYSSELNVNALLLGDSALYLCASSHGQGQMGYGYTFGSGTRLTVV.

This chain joins TRBV7-9 and TRBJ2-5, with 8 bases identical to TRBD1. CDR3 size: 15 residues. Germline CDR1 reads SEHNR; CDR2 reads FQNEAQ (reference sequence). Trimming at V came to 4 bases and at J to 4 bases, leaving 8 bases not matched to a gene. The CDR3 DNA reads as TGTGCCAGCAGCTCGGCACAGGGGGATGTAGAGACCCAGTACTTC. Translated, it gives CASSSAQGDVETQYF.

V is TRBV12-3 or TRBV12-4 and J is TRBJ1-2; D gene uncertain. V was pared by 2 bases and J by 2 bases, with 6 bases between. The CDR3 contains 13 residues. DNA for the CDR3: TGTGCCAGCAGTTTAAGCCCAAACTATGGCTACACCTTC. This translates into CASSLSPNYGYTF.

The chain combines TRBV3-1 (or the pseudogene TRBV3-2) with TRBJ1-1; 8 nucleotides align to TRBD1. The CDR3 totals 13 residues. With V trimmed by 7 bases and J by 7 bases, 8 bases remained unmatched. Germline assignment: CDR1 LGHDT and CDR2 YNNKEL (reference sequence). The CDR3 region is CASTPGGVGEAFF. The CDR3 DNA sequence: TGTGCCAGCACCCCAGGGGGCGTGGGTGAAGCTTTCTTT.

The rearrangement links TRBV6-1 to TRBJ2-1; D is perhaps TRBD2 (7 bases). The CDR3 is 18 amino acids. Trimming removed 1 base from V and 3 bases from J, with 19 bases in between. The germline V gene encodes CDR1 MNHNS and CDR2 SASEGT. In DNA, the CDR3 is TGTGCCAGCAGTGAAGACCACGGGGGGCCGTACTTCTACAATGAGCAGTTCTTC. Translated, it gives CASSEDHGGPYFYNEQFF.

The chain joins TRBV5-1 to TRBJ1-1, with D possibly being TRBD1 (5 bases). From germline, CDR1 is SGHRS and CDR2 YFSETQ. Trimming took off 4 bases at V and 4 bases at J, with 17 bases between the two ends. This CDR3 spans 15 amino acids. CDR3 DNA sequence: TGCGCCAGCAGCCCGGACGGAGGGGTCACCACTGAAGCTTTCTTT. Encoded protein: CASSPDGGVTTEAFF. The variable domain in full, with the rest retrieved from reference TRBV5-1 and TRBJ1-1, is KAGVTQTPRYLIKTRGQQVTLSCSPISGHRSVSWYQQTPGQGLQFLFEYFSETQRNKGNFPGRFSGRQFSNSRSEMNVSTLELGDSALYLCASSPDGGVTTEAFFGQGTRLTVV.

The J gene is TRBJ2-5, the V gene TRBV7-2; 15 nucleotides match TRBD2. The CDR3 runs to 18 residues. The germline V gene encodes CDR1 SGHTA and CDR2 FQGNSA. With 5 bases clipped from V and 2 bases from J, the junction kept 9 bases outside the gene matches. The CDR3 DNA reads as TGTGCCAGCAGCGGCCCCGGGACTAGCGGGGGGCCACAAGAGACCCAGTACTTC. It is translated as CASSGPGTSGGPQETQYF.